This is a list of T cell receptor beta chains from one sample in a study of radiotherapy plus CTLA-4 blockade in lung cancer. The data were produced by immunoSEQ multiplex PCR, yet TCRdb's version contains in-frame clones alone and is incomplete. This sample has tens of thousands of clones, with around 70% found just once. Sequencing used peripheral blood, obtained from a patient treated with radiotherapy plus ipilimumab. These receptors were obtained from a human donor with non-small cell lung cancer whose response to radiotherapy plus ipilimumab could not be evaluated. The CDR3 runs from the conserved cysteine through the conserved F or W. A D gene is named only where the DNA matches it firmly. Not all rows give a size; the values are once, few, many and, for expanded clones, a class.

d_gene: -; abundance: few; v_gene: TRBV5-1; j_gene: TRBJ2-7; CDR3aa: CASSLQYPNEQYF; CDR3nt: TGCGCCAGCAGCTTGCAGTACCCCAACGAGCAGTACTTC
d_gene: TRBD2; abundance: -; v_gene: TRBV11-2; j_gene: TRBJ2-1; CDR3aa: CASSSQAGVSYNEQFF; CDR3nt: TGTGCCAGCAGCTCTCAAGCGGGAGTATCCTACAATGAGCAGTTCTTC
d_gene: TRBD1; abundance: few; v_gene: TRBV28; j_gene: TRBJ2-7; CDR3aa: CASSLGTTGSYEQYF; CDR3nt: TGTGCCAGCAGTTTGGGAACGACAGGGTCCTACGAGCAGTACTTC
d_gene: TRBD1; abundance: few; v_gene: TRBV2; j_gene: TRBJ2-3; CDR3aa: CASSDRDRASTDTQYF; CDR3nt: TGTGCCAGCAGCGACCGGGACAGGGCCAGCACAGATACGCAGTATTTT
d_gene: -; abundance: -; v_gene: TRBV2; j_gene: TRBJ1-6; CDR3aa: CASSEQGGGSPLHF; CDR3nt: TGTGCCAGCAGTGAACAGGGAGGCGGGTCACCCCTCCACTTT
d_gene: TRBD1; abundance: few; v_gene: TRBV18; j_gene: TRBJ2-7; CDR3aa: CASSGTGAYEQYF; CDR3nt: TGTGCCAGCTCCGGGACAGGGGCCTACGAGCAGTACTTC
d_gene: -; abundance: -; v_gene: TRBV5-1; j_gene: TRBJ2-6; CDR3aa: CAGSEDSSGANVLTF; CDR3nt: TGCGCCGGCAGCGAGGACAGCTCTGGGGCCAACGTCCTGACTTTC
d_gene: TRBD1; abundance: -; v_gene: TRBV6-5; j_gene: TRBJ2-3; CDR3aa: CASSGQGTDTQYF; CDR3nt: TGTGCCAGCAGCGGACAGGGGACAGATACGCAGTATTTT
d_gene: TRBD1; abundance: -; v_gene: TRBV5-1; j_gene: TRBJ2-4; CDR3aa: CASSLATGGDKNIQYF; CDR3nt: TGCGCCAGCAGCTTGGCAACAGGGGGCGACAAAAACATTCAGTACTTC
d_gene: -; abundance: -; v_gene: TRBV7-6; j_gene: TRBJ2-1; CDR3aa: CASSLTDNEQFF; CDR3nt: TGTGCCAGCAGCTTAACTGACAATGAGCAGTTCTTC
d_gene: TRBD2; abundance: -; v_gene: TRBV19; j_gene: TRBJ2-6; CDR3aa: CASSSVGLAVSGANVLTF; CDR3nt: TGTGCCAGTAGTAGTGTGGGACTAGCTGTATCTGGGGCCAACGTCCTGACTTTC
d_gene: TRBD2; abundance: -; v_gene: TRBV11-2; j_gene: TRBJ2-1; CDR3aa: CASSIRAGVPYNEQFF; CDR3nt: TGTGCCAGCAGCATCCGAGCGGGAGTACCCTACAATGAGCAGTTCTTC
d_gene: -; abundance: -; v_gene: TRBV7-2; j_gene: TRBJ2-3; CDR3aa: CASSRDWGASGGDTQYF; CDR3nt: TGTGCCAGCAGCCGGGATTGGGGGGCTAGCGGAGGGGATACGCAGTATTTT
d_gene: -; abundance: -; v_gene: TRBV6-5; j_gene: TRBJ2-1; CDR3aa: CASTKAGYNEQFF; CDR3nt: TGTGCCAGCACCAAGGCGGGCTACAATGAGCAGTTCTTC
d_gene: TRBD2; abundance: -; v_gene: TRBV7-9; j_gene: TRBJ2-1; CDR3aa: CASSLGGAGGDEQFF; CDR3nt: TGTGCCAGCAGCTTGGGGGGCGCGGGAGGCGATGAGCAGTTCTTC
d_gene: -; abundance: -; v_gene: TRBV6-4; j_gene: TRBJ2-1; CDR3aa: CASSPGQYYNEQFF; CDR3nt: TGTGCCAGCAGTCCGGGACAATACTACAATGAGCAGTTCTTC
d_gene: -; abundance: -; v_gene: TRBV5-1; j_gene: TRBJ1-1; CDR3aa: CASSPSSRGTEAFF; CDR3nt: TGCGCCAGCAGCCCAAGCTCACGAGGCACTGAAGCTTTCTTT
d_gene: -; abundance: once; v_gene: TRBV18; j_gene: TRBJ1-1; CDR3aa: CASSSTVPATEAFF; CDR3nt: TGTGCCAGCTCCTCGACAGTGCCGGCCACTGAAGCTTTCTTT
d_gene: -; abundance: -; v_gene: TRBV6-1; j_gene: TRBJ1-1; CDR3aa: CASSYSSRFAEAFF; CDR3nt: TGTGCCAGCAGTTATAGTTCGAGGTTTGCTGAAGCTTTCTTT
d_gene: TRBD1; abundance: -; v_gene: TRBV2; j_gene: TRBJ2-1; CDR3aa: CASIQGDRPNNEQFF; CDR3nt: TGTGCCAGCATTCAAGGGGACAGGCCAAACAATGAGCAGTTCTTC
d_gene: -; abundance: -; v_gene: TRBV4-1; j_gene: TRBJ2-3; CDR3aa: CASSQSTSTDTQYF; CDR3nt: TGCGCCAGCAGCCAATCCACTAGCACAGATACGCAGTATTTT
d_gene: TRBD2; abundance: -; v_gene: TRBV10-3; j_gene: TRBJ2-7; CDR3aa: CAISESALAGYSDEQYF; CDR3nt: TGTGCCATCAGTGAGTCGGCACTAGCGGGGTATTCCGACGAGCAGTACTTC
d_gene: TRBD1; abundance: -; v_gene: TRBV6-6; j_gene: TRBJ2-1; CDR3aa: CASSVDRDNYNEQFF; CDR3nt: TGTGCCAGCAGTGTGGACAGGGATAACTACAATGAGCAGTTCTTC
d_gene: TRBD1; abundance: few; v_gene: TRBV27; j_gene: TRBJ2-5; CDR3aa: CASSKGAQETQYF; CDR3nt: TGTGCCAGCAGTAAGGGGGCCCAAGAGACCCAGTACTTC
d_gene: TRBD1; abundance: -; v_gene: TRBV7-6; j_gene: TRBJ1-6; CDR3aa: CASSLKVRTTGVNSPLHF; CDR3nt: TGTGCCAGCAGCTTAAAGGTCCGGACGACAGGGGTTAATTCACCCCTCCACTTT
d_gene: TRBD1; abundance: -; v_gene: TRBV4-1; j_gene: TRBJ1-1; CDR3aa: CASTRQGMKNTEAFF; CDR3nt: TGCGCCAGCACGCGACAGGGTATGAAGAACACTGAAGCTTTCTTT
d_gene: TRBD1; abundance: -; v_gene: TRBV30; j_gene: TRBJ1-4; CDR3aa: CAWSLTGVREKLFF; CDR3nt: TGTGCCTGGAGTCTGACAGGGGTACGGGAAAAACTGTTTTTT
d_gene: TRBD2; abundance: -; v_gene: TRBV4-1; j_gene: TRBJ2-7; CDR3aa: CASSQEGRSATSGAISYEQYF; CDR3nt: TGCGCCAGCAGCCAAGAAGGTCGTTCCGCGACTAGCGGGGCTATCTCCTACGAGCAGTACTTC
d_gene: -; abundance: -; v_gene: TRBV5-5; j_gene: TRBJ1-4; CDR3aa: CASSPRLTTNEKLFF; CDR3nt: TGTGCCAGCAGCCCACGACTGACAACTAATGAAAAACTGTTTTTT
d_gene: TRBD2; abundance: once; v_gene: TRBV6-5; j_gene: TRBJ2-7; CDR3aa: CASSTSGVVYEQYF; CDR3nt: TGTGCCAGCAGTACTAGCGGAGTGGTGTACGAGCAGTACTTC
d_gene: TRBD1; abundance: few; v_gene: TRBV7-2; j_gene: TRBJ2-7; CDR3aa: CASSPRQGSYEQYF; CDR3nt: TGTGCCAGCAGTCCCCGACAGGGCTCCTACGAGCAGTACTTC
d_gene: -; abundance: -; v_gene: TRBV5-4; j_gene: TRBJ2-1; CDR3aa: CASSGSGKYNEQFF; CDR3nt: TGTGCCAGCAGCGGTAGCGGAAAATACAATGAGCAGTTCTTC
d_gene: TRBD1; abundance: -; v_gene: TRBV2; j_gene: TRBJ1-2; CDR3aa: CASSETGSLGGYTF; CDR3nt: TGTGCCAGCAGTGAGACAGGGTCCTTAGGAGGCTACACCTTC
d_gene: TRBD2; abundance: -; v_gene: TRBV30; j_gene: TRBJ2-1; CDR3aa: CAWSSGTSGSGEQFF; CDR3nt: TGTGCCTGGAGTTCCGGGACTAGCGGGAGTGGTGAGCAGTTCTTC
d_gene: -; abundance: -; v_gene: TRBV29-1; j_gene: TRBJ1-2; CDR3aa: CSAQGGYGYTF; CDR3nt: TGCAGCGCCCAGGGAGGCTATGGCTACACCTTC
d_gene: -; abundance: -; v_gene: TRBV6-6; j_gene: TRBJ2-7; CDR3aa: CASRYVGGAYEQYF; CDR3nt: TGTGCCAGCAGGTATGTAGGCGGTGCCTACGAGCAGTACTTC
d_gene: TRBD2; abundance: -; v_gene: TRBV5-5; j_gene: TRBJ2-7; CDR3aa: CASSLEVAGPYEQYF; CDR3nt: TGTGCCAGCAGCTTGGAGGTAGCGGGTCCCTACGAGCAGTACTTC
d_gene: -; abundance: -; v_gene: TRBV7-2; j_gene: TRBJ2-3; CDR3aa: CASSLGLAGSTDTQYF; CDR3nt: TGTGCCAGCAGCCTAGGGCTAGCAGGAAGCACAGATACGCAGTATTTT
d_gene: -; abundance: -; v_gene: TRBV19; j_gene: TRBJ2-5; CDR3aa: CASSRQVGETQYF; CDR3nt: TGTGCCAGTAGTAGGCAGGTAGGAGAGACCCAGTACTTC
d_gene: -; abundance: -; v_gene: TRBV9; j_gene: TRBJ2-2; CDR3aa: CASSSLGVTGELFF; CDR3nt: TGTGCCAGCAGCTCCCTAGGCGTTACCGGGGAGCTGTTTTTT
d_gene: -; abundance: -; v_gene: TRBV5-4; j_gene: TRBJ1-2; CDR3aa: CASSLPPGDSSYTF; CDR3nt: TGTGCCAGCAGCTTGCCGCCCGGGGACTCTAGCTACACCTTC
d_gene: TRBD1; abundance: few; v_gene: TRBV7-2; j_gene: TRBJ2-7; CDR3aa: CASSAVGQGASEQYF; CDR3nt: TGTGCCAGCAGCGCCGTAGGACAGGGGGCCTCCGAGCAGTACTTC
d_gene: -; abundance: -; v_gene: TRBV2; j_gene: TRBJ1-6; CDR3aa: CASTYLTNNSPLHF; CDR3nt: TGTGCCAGCACCTACCTGACAAATAATTCACCCCTCCACTTT
d_gene: TRBD1; abundance: -; v_gene: TRBV6-5; j_gene: TRBJ1-2; CDR3aa: CASSRDRVRGYTF; CDR3nt: TGTGCCAGCAGCCGCGACAGGGTGAGAGGCTACACCTTC
d_gene: -; abundance: -; v_gene: TRBV4-1; j_gene: TRBJ2-2; CDR3aa: CASSQVNVPGELFF; CDR3nt: TGCGCCAGCAGCCAAGTTAATGTTCCCGGGGAGCTGTTTTTT
d_gene: TRBD1; abundance: -; v_gene: TRBV28; j_gene: TRBJ1-2; CDR3aa: CASSSPSGGGGGYTF; CDR3nt: TGTGCCAGCAGCTCTCCTTCAGGGGGCGGTGGGGGCTACACCTTC
d_gene: TRBD2; abundance: few; v_gene: TRBV7-9; j_gene: TRBJ2-1; CDR3aa: CASSLGGLAGGERYNEQFF; CDR3nt: TGTGCCAGCAGCCTGGGTGGGCTAGCGGGAGGGGAGAGATACAATGAGCAGTTCTTC
d_gene: -; abundance: -; v_gene: TRBV5-1; j_gene: TRBJ2-1; CDR3aa: CASSLEANEQFF; CDR3nt: TGCGCCAGCAGCTTGGAAGCAAATGAGCAGTTCTTC
d_gene: -; abundance: once; v_gene: TRBV28; j_gene: TRBJ1-2; CDR3aa: CASSFGGGGAYGYTF; CDR3nt: TGTGCCAGCAGTTTTGGGGGCGGGGGCGCCTATGGCTACACCTTC
d_gene: -; abundance: -; v_gene: TRBV5-8; j_gene: TRBJ2-5; CDR3aa: CASSQATSGQGETQYF; CDR3nt: TGTGCCAGCAGCCAGGCCACAAGTGGGCAGGGAGAGACCCAGTACTTC
d_gene: TRBD2; abundance: -; v_gene: TRBV14; j_gene: TRBJ2-4; CDR3aa: CASSHDPRGAKNIQYF; CDR3nt: TGTGCCAGCAGCCATGATCCGCGGGGGGCCAAAAACATTCAGTACTTC
d_gene: -; abundance: -; v_gene: TRBV10-3; j_gene: TRBJ2-3; CDR3aa: CAISPLAASTDTQYF; CDR3nt: TGTGCCATCAGCCCCCTGGCGGCTAGCACAGATACGCAGTATTTT
d_gene: -; abundance: -; v_gene: TRBV5-1; j_gene: TRBJ2-1; CDR3aa: CASSITSRSYNEQFF; CDR3nt: TGCGCCAGCAGCATAACTAGCCGATCCTACAATGAGCAGTTCTTC
d_gene: -; abundance: -; v_gene: TRBV7-2; j_gene: TRBJ2-1; CDR3aa: CASSSLADPPVEQFF; CDR3nt: TGTGCCAGCAGCTCCTTAGCGGATCCCCCGGTGGAGCAGTTCTTC
d_gene: TRBD1; abundance: once; v_gene: TRBV30; j_gene: TRBJ1-1; CDR3aa: CAWRTDRVAEAFF; CDR3nt: TGTGCCTGGAGGACGGACAGGGTGGCTGAAGCTTTCTTT
d_gene: -; abundance: -; v_gene: TRBV6-6; j_gene: TRBJ1-5; CDR3aa: CASSPGTSADQPQHF; CDR3nt: TGTGCCAGCAGCCCTGGGACTTCAGCCGATCAGCCCCAGCATTTT